This T cell receptor beta chain was observed in a study of a mutant IDH1 vaccine in newly diagnosed glioma. Background on the study: Earlier care involved radiotherapy, temozolomide, or both, and the majority received both. Study-wide results and limits: Changes in the top peripheral T cell clonotypes seemingly had no bearing on pseudoprogression.

Time point described: baseline, week 1 (first vaccination visit). Treatment denoted: pre-vaccination baseline after standard-of-care therapy. Donors harbored newly found WHO grade 3 or 4 IDH1-mutant, ATRX-lost astrocytomas. Repertoires were generated with immunoSEQ multiplex PCR, while TCRdb's copy carries only in-frame clones and drops some. The sample records about 69,000 clones, approximately 83% being singletons. This clone turned up a few times. Its antigen is not identified. The sequenced sample was PBMCs, obtained from a glioma patient treated with radiotherapy, temozolomide or both. The sequence was obtained from a man aged 25 to 40 with glioma.

The CDR3 is CASLGGTEAFF. Written as DNA, the CDR3 is TGCGCCAGCCTGGGGGGCACTGAAGCTTTCTTT. J is TRBJ1-1 and V is TRBV10-2, with D tentatively TRBD1 (5 bases). This CDR3 is built from 11 residues. Germline V gene data show CDR1 as WSHSY and CDR2 as SAAADI. V lost 8 bases to trimming and J lost 4 bases, with 8 bases between them.